Below, one T cell receptor (beta chain) is given with its context. The target antigen is unknown. The source of the sample is a study of metastatic and nonmetastatic thyroid tumors. Study-wide results and caveats: In both blood and tumor samples, TCR beta diversity was reported significantly higher for malignant than benign nodules.

The CDR3 covers 12 residues. V lost 4 bases and J lost 8, with 11 bases in between. CDR1 and CDR2 from the germline V gene are SNHLY and FYNNEI. Original analysis: A classifier for distant metastasis in papillary thyroid cancer was constructed using CDR3 differences observed across clinicopathological groups. Through MiXCR, TCRdb re-clonotyped the PCR reads. For this entry, the V and J calls and clone size follow TCRdb and not the study's own pipeline. The sample carries about 6,200 clones, roughly 30% recorded once. Ahead of thyroid surgery, no patient had received treatment of any kind. The TCR sequence derives from a female donor with papillary thyroid cancer or a benign thyroid nodule (not recorded which). Some clones in this sample may be carry-over from other donors' samples. The sequencing input was adjacent normal tissue. This chain uses TRBV2 with TRBJ1-1, with D uncertain. CDR3 residues: CASSVRRSEAFF. The CDR3 DNA reads as TGTGCCAGCAGTGTTAGAAGGAGCGAAGCTTTCTTT.